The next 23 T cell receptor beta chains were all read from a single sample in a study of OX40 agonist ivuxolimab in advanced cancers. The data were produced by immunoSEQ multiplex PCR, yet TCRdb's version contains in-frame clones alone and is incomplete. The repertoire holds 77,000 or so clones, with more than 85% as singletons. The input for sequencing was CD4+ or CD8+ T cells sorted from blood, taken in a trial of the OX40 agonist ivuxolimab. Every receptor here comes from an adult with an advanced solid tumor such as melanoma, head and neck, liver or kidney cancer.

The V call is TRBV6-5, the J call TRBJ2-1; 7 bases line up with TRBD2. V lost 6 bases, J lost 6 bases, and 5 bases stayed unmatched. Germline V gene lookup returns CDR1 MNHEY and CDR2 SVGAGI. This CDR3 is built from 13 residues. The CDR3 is CASRPGLRNEQFF. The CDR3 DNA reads TGTGCCAGCAGGCCGGGACTACGCAATGAGCAGTTCTTC.

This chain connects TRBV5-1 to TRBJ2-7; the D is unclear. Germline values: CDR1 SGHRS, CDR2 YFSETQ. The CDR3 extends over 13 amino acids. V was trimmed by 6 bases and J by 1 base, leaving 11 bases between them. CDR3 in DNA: TGCGCCAGCACCGGATCCCTATCCTACGAGCAGTACTTC. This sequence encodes CASTGSLSYEQYF.

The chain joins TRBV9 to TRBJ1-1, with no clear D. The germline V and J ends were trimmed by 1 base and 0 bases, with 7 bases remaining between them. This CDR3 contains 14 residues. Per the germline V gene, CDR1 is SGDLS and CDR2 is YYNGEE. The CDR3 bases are TGTGCCAGCAGCGTATTAGATATGAACACTGAAGCTTTCTTT. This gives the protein CASSVLDMNTEAFF.

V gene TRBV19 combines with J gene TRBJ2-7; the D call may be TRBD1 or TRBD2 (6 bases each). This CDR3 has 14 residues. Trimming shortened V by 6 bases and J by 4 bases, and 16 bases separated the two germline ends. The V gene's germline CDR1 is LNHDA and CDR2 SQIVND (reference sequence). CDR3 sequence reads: CASSYGSGAYEQYF. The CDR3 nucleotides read TGTGCCAGTAGCTATGGGTCGGGGGCATACGAGCAGTACTTC.

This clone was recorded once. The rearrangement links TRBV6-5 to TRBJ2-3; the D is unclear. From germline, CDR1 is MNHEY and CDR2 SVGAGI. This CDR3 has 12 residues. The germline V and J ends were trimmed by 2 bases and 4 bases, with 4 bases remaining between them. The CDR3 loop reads CASSYGPDTQYF. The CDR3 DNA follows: TGTGCCAGCAGTTACGGCCCAGATACGCAGTATTTT.

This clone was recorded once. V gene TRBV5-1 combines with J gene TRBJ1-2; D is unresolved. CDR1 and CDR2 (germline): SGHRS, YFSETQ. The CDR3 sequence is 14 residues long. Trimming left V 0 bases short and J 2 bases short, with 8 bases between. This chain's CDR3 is CASSLDLSNYGYTF. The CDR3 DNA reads TGCGCCAGCAGCTTGGACCTCAGCAACTATGGCTACACCTTC.

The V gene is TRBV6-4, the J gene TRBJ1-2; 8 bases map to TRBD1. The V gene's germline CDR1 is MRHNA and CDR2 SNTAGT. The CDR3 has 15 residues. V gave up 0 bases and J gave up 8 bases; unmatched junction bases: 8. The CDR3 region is CASSDSWQGATGYTF. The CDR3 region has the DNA TGTGCCAGCAGTGACTCTTGGCAGGGGGCTACAGGCTACACCTTC.

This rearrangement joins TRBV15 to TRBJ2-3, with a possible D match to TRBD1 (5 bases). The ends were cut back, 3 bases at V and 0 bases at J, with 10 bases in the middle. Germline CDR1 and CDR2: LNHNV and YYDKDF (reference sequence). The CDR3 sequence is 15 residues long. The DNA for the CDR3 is TGTGCCACCAGCAGGGGAAGACAGAGCACAGATACGCAGTATTTT. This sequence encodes CATSRGRQSTDTQYF.

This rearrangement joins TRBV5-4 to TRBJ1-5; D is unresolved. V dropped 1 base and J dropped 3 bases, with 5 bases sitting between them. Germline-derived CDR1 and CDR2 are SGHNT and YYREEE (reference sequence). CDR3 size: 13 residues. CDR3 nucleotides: TGTGCCAGCAGCTTGAATCCCAATCAGCCCCAGCATTTT. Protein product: CASSLNPNQPQHF. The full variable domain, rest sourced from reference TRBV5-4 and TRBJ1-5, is ETGVTQSPTHLIKTRGQQVTLRCSSQSGHNTVSWYQQALGQGPQFIFQYYREEENGRGNFPPRFSGLQFPNYSSELNVNALELDDSALYLCASSLNPNQPQHFGDGTRLSIL.

The CDR3 sequence is CASSIAGDLRWEQYF. The CDR3 DNA reads TGTGCCAGCAGCATAGCGGGGGACCTTCGGTGGGAGCAGTACTTC. This chain links TRBV5-4 with TRBJ2-7; 9 nucleotides line up with TRBD2. The CDR3 spans 15 residues. V was pared by 4 bases and J by 7 bases, with 12 bases of the junction left unmatched. Germline assignment: CDR1 SGHNT and CDR2 YYREEE (reference sequence).

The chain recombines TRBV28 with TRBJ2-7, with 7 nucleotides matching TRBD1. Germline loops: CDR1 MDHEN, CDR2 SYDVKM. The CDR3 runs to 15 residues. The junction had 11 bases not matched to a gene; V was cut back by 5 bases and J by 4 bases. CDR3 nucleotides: TGTGCCAGCAGTACATTACAGGGGTGGGGGTACGAGCAGTACTTC. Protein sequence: CASSTLQGWGYEQYF. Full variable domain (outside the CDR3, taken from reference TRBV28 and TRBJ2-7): DVKVTQSSRYLVKRTGEKVFLECVQDMDHENMFWYRQDPGLGLRLIYFSYDVKMKEKGDIPEGYSVSREKKERFSLILESASTNQTSMYLCASSTLQGWGYEQYFGPGTRLTVT.

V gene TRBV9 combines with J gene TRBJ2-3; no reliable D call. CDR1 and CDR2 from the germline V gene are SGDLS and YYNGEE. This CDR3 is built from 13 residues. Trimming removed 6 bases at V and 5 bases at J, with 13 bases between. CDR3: CASNGEELDTQYF. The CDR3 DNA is TGTGCCAGCAACGGAGAAGAATTAGATACGCAGTATTTT.

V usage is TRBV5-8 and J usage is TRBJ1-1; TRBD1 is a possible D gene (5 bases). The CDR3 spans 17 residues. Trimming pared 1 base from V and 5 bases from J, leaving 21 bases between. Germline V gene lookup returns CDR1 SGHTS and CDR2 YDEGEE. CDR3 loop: CASSLKGFWVEGTEAFF. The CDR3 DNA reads TGTGCCAGCAGCTTGAAAGGGTTTTGGGTCGAGGGGACTGAAGCTTTCTTT.

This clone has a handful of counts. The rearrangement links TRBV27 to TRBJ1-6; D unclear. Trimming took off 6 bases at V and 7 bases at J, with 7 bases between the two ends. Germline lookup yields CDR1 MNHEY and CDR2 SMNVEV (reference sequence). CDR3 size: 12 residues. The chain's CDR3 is CASRAGNSPLHF. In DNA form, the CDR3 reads TGTGCCAGCAGGGCGGGGAATTCACCCCTCCACTTT.

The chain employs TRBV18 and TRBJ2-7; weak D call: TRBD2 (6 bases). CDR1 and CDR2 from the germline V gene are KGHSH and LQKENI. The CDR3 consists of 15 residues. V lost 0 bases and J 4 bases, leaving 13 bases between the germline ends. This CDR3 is CASSPPGGTKYEQYF. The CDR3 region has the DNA TGTGCCAGCTCACCACCGGGAGGTACGAAATACGAGCAGTACTTC.

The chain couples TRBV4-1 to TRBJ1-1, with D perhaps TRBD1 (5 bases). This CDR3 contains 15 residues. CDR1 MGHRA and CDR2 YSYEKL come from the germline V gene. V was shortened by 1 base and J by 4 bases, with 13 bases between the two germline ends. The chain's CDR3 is CASSQVQGGGTEAFF. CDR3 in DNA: TGCGCCAGCAGCCAAGTCCAGGGCGGCGGCACTGAAGCTTTCTTT.

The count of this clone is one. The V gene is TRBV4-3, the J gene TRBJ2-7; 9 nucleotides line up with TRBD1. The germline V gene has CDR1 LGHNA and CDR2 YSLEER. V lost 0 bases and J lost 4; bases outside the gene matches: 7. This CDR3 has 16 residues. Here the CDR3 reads CASSQDATGGIYEQYF. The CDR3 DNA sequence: TGCGCCAGCAGCCAAGACGCGACAGGGGGAATATACGAGCAGTACTTC.

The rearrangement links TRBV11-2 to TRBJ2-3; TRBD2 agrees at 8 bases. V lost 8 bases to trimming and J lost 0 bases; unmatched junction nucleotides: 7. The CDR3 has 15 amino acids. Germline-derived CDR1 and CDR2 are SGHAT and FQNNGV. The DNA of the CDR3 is TGTGCCAGCGGTGGCGGGGGGATTAGCACAGATACGCAGTATTTT. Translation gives CASGGGGISTDTQYF.

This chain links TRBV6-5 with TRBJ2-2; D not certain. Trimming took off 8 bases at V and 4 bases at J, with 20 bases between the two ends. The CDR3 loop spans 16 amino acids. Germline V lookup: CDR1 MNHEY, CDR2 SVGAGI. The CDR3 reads CASRFLVPSPTGELFF. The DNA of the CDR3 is TGTGCCAGCCGTTTTTTGGTCCCGTCACCCACCGGGGAGCTGTTTTTT.

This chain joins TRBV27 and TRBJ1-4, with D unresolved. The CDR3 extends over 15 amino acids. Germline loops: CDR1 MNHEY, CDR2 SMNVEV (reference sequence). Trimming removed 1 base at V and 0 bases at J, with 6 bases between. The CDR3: CASSLYRSTNEKLFF. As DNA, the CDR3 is TGTGCCAGCAGTTTATATAGGTCAACTAATGAAAAACTGTTTTTT.

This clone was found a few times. CDR3 sequence reads: CASSAGHLNTEAFF. The CDR3 nucleotides read TGTGCCAGTAGTGCAGGACACCTGAACACTGAAGCTTTCTTT. The chain combines TRBV19 with TRBJ1-1, with TRBD1 as a possible D gene (5 bases). The V gene lost 5 bases and the J gene lost 0 bases, with 10 bases spanning the gap. Germline values: CDR1 LNHDA, CDR2 SQIVND (reference sequence). The CDR3 loop spans 14 amino acids.

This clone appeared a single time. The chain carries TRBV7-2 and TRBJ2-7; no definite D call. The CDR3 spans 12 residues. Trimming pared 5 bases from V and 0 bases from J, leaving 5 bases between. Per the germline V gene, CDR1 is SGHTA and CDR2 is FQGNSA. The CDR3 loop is CASSARSYEQYF. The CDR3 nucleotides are TGTGCCAGCAGCGCCCGCTCCTACGAGCAGTACTTC.

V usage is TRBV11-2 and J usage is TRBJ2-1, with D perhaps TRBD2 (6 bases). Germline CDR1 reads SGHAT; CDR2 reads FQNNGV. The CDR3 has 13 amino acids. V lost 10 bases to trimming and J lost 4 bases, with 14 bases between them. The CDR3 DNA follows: TGTGCCACTAGCAGGAGGGGTTACAATGAGCAGTTCTTC. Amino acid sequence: CATSRRGYNEQFF.